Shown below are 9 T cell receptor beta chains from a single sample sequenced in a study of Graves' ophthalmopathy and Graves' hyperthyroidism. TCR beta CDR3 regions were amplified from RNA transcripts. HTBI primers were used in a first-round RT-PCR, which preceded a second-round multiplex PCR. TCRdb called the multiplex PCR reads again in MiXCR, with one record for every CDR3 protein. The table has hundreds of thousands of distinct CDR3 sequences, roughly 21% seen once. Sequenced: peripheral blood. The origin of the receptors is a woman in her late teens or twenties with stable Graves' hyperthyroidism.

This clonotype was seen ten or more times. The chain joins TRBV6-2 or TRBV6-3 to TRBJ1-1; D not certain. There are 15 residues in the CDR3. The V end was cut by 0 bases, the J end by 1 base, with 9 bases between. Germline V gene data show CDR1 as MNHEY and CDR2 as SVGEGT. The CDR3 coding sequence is TGTGCCAGCAGTTACTCGAGGCAGGCGAACACTGAAGCTTTCTTT. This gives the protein CASSYSRQANTEAFF.

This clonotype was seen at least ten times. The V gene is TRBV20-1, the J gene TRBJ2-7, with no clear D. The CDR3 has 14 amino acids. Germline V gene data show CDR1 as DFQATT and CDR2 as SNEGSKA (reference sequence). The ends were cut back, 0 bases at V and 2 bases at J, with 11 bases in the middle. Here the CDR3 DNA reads TGCAGTGCTAGAGAGGGTACAGCCGCCTACGAGCAGTACTTC. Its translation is CSAREGTAAYEQYF.

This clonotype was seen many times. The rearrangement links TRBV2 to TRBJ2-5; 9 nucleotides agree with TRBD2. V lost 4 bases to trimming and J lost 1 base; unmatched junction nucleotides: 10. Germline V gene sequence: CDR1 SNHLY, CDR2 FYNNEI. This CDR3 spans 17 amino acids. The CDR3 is CASSVETSGLSQETQYF. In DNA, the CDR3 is TGTGCCAGCAGTGTGGAGACTAGCGGCCTGTCCCAAGAGACCCAGTACTTC.

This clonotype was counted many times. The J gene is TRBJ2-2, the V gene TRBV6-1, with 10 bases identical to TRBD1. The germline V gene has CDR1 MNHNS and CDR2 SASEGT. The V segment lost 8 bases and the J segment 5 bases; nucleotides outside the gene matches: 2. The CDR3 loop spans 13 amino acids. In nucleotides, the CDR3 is TGTGCCAGCCGGGACAGGGGAACCGGGGAGCTGTTTTTT. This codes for CASRDRGTGELFF.

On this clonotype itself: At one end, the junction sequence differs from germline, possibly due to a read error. CDR3 in DNA: TGTGCCAGCAGCTTTACAGTGGCCTACGAGCATTGCTTC. Translated: CASSFTVAYEHCF. The V and J genes are TRBV6-1 and TRBJ2-7; D is ambiguous. This CDR3 spans 13 amino acids. Germline CDR1 reads MNHNS; CDR2 reads SASEGT.

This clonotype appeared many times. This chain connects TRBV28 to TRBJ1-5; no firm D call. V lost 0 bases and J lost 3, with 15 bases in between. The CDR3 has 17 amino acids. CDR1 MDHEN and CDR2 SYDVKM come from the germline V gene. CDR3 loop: CASSLWNIRRHNQPQHF. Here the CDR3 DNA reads TGTGCCAGCAGTTTATGGAATATACGGAGACACAATCAGCCCCAGCATTTT.

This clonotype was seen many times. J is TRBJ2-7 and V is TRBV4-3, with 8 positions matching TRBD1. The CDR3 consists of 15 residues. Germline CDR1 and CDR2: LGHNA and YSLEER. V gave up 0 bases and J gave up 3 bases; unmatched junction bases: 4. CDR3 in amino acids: CASSQDTRGLYEQYF. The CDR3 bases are TGCGCCAGCAGCCAAGATACCAGGGGGCTCTACGAGCAGTACTTC.

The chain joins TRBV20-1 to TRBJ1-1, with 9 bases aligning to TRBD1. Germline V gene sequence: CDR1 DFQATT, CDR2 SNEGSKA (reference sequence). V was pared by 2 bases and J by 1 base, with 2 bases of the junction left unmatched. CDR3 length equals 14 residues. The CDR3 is CSARPGQGNTEAFF. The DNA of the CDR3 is TGCAGTGCTAGACCGGGACAGGGGAACACTGAAGCTTTCTTT.

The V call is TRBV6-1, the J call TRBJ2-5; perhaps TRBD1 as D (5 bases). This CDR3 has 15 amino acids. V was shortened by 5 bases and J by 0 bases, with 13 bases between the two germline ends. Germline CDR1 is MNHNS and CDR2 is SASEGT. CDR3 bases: TGTGCCAGCAGTCGACAGCAAACGTACCAAGAGACCCAGTACTTC. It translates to CASSRQQTYQETQYF.